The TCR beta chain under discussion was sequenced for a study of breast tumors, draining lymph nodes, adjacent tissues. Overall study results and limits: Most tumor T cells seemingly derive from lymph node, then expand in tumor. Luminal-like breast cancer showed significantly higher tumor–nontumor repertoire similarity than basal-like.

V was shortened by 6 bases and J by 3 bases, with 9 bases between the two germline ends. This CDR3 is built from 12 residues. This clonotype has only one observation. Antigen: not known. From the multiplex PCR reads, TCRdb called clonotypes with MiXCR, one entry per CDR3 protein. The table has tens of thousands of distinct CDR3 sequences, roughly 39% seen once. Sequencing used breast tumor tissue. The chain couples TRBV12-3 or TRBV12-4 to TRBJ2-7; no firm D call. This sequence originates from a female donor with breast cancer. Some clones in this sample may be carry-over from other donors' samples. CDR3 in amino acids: CASSYVLYEQYF. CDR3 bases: TGTGCCAGCAGCTACGTACTCTACGAGCAGTACTTC.